This TCR beta chain was recorded in a study of T cell changes during pregnancy in multiple sclerosis. Only in-frame clones appear in the TCRdb table, and some are missing; sequencing was by immunoSEQ multiplex PCR. The data show about 38,000 clones, over 80% seen once. Sequenced here: CD4+ T cells from peripheral blood mononuclear cells, sampled in the third trimester of pregnancy. This clonotype originated in a female donor in good health, enrolled as a control in a pregnancy study.

CDR3 coding DNA: TGTGCCAGCAGTTTACACCCCCGACAGGGACGGTATGAAAAACTGTTTTTT. Translating it yields CASSLHPRQGRYEKLFF. The chain links TRBV27 to TRBJ1-4; TRBD1 matches 7 bases. This CDR3 spans 17 amino acids. Trimming removed 2 bases from V and 6 bases from J; junction bases left unmatched: 12. The germline V gene encodes CDR1 MNHEY and CDR2 SMNVEV (reference sequence).